Shown below are 28 T cell receptor beta chains from a single sample sequenced in a study of post-analysis software for immune sequencing data. Study findings and constraints: Controls had lower frequencies than patients of about 5 TRBV segments, which included TRBV5-6, TRBV5-1 and TRBV20-1.

Carried by the TCR beta cDNA libraries were unique molecular identifiers. TCRdb reprocessed the PCR reads via MiXCR and lists one record per CDR3 protein. The data show roughly 730,000 distinct CDR3 sequences, with about 32% seen just once and around 0.55% held by the top ten. These receptors have no known antigen. Sequencing was done on a sample of blood. Receptor source: a girl aged 5 to 17 with multiple sclerosis.

This clonotype was counted between two and nine times. This CDR3 reads CASSPPRTGWNEQFF. For the CDR3, the DNA is TGTGCCAGCAGCCCTCCGAGGACAGGGTGGAATGAGCAGTTCTTC. The J gene is TRBJ2-1, the V gene TRBV3-1; 8 bases match TRBD1. There are 15 residues in the CDR3. V shed 4 bases and J 7 bases; nucleotides not matched to a gene: 9. CDR1 is LGHDT, CDR2 YNNKEL, per germline (reference sequence).

V and J are TRBV24-1 and TRBJ2-6; the D call may be TRBD1 or TRBD2 (5 bases each). This CDR3 contains 16 residues. Germline V lookup: CDR1 KGHDR, CDR2 SFDVKD. In DNA, the CDR3 is TGTGCGACAAAGGGACCGGGGAACTCTGGGGCCAACGTCCTGACTTTC. It encodes CATKGPGNSGANVLTF.

The gene calls are TRBV29-1 and TRBJ2-7; 10 bases agree with TRBD1. Germline V CDR1 and CDR2: SQVTM, ANQGSEA. With V trimmed by 5 bases and J by 2 bases, 3 bases remained unmatched. This CDR3 comprises 13 residues. The CDR3 loop is CSVFGQGAYEQYF. The CDR3 DNA follows: TGCAGCGTTTTCGGACAGGGGGCCTACGAGCAGTACTTC.

The rearrangement links TRBV19 to TRBJ2-3; D possibly corresponds to TRBD2 (5 bases). The CDR3 length is 14 residues. The germline V gene has CDR1 LNHDA and CDR2 SQIVND (reference sequence). The V end lost 6 bases, the J end lost 0 bases, and 10 bases lay between the germline ends. The CDR3, as DNA: TGTGCCAGTAGGGCGACGGGAAGCACAGATACGCAGTATTTT. Its protein product is CASRATGSTDTQYF.

The chain carries TRBV7-6 and TRBJ1-4, with TRBD1 as a possible D gene (5 bases). The CDR3 is 18 amino acids. Trimming removed 2 bases from V and 7 bases from J, with 23 bases in between. Germline V gene lookup returns CDR1 SGHVS and CDR2 FNYEAQ. The CDR3 loop reads CASSLYPGQGKASEKLFF. Written as DNA, the CDR3 is TGTGCCAGCAGCTTATATCCCGGGCAGGGTAAAGCAAGTGAAAAACTGTTTTTT.

The rearrangement uses TRBV6-6 and TRBJ1-2; 8 positions agree with TRBD1. CDR3 length: 15 residues. Germline CDR1 reads MNHNY; CDR2 reads SVGAGI (reference sequence). Germline trimming cut 2 bases from V and 5 bases from J; bases unmatched to any gene: 7. The CDR3 bases are TGTGCCAGCAGTTACGCCAGACAGGGGACTTATGGCTACACCTTC. Its translation is CASSYARQGTYGYTF.

The chain is built from TRBV7-9 and TRBJ2-4, with D maybe TRBD1 (6 bases). The V gene's germline CDR1 is SEHNR and CDR2 FQNEAQ (reference sequence). Trimming shortened V by 6 bases and J by 5 bases, and 11 bases separated the two germline ends. The CDR3 runs to 13 residues. The CDR3 sequence is CASSWAGENIQYF. In DNA form, the CDR3 reads TGTGCCAGCAGTTGGGCAGGGGAAAACATTCAGTACTTC.

This clonotype was observed many times. The chain carries TRBV5-5 and TRBJ2-3; D is unclear. The CDR3 loop spans 15 amino acids. Germline V gene lookup returns CDR1 SGHKS and CDR2 YYEKEE (reference sequence). V was cut by 0 bases and J by 5 bases, with 13 bases left in between. The CDR3: CASSLVQAAIDTQYF. CDR3 DNA: TGTGCCAGCAGCTTGGTCCAGGCGGCGATAGATACGCAGTATTTT. Filled out from reference TRBV5-5 and TRBJ2-3, the complete variable domain reads DAGVTQSPTHLIKTRGQQVTLRCSPISGHKSVSWYQQVLGQGPQFIFQYYEKEERGRGNFPDRFSARQFPNYSSELNVNALLLGDSALYLCASSLVQAAIDTQYFGPGTRLTVL.

This clonotype has only a few counts. This chain connects TRBV18 to TRBJ1-5; weak D call: TRBD1 (5 bases). This CDR3 has 16 residues. Germline CDR1 KGHSH, CDR2 LQKENI. The V end was cut by 2 bases, the J end by 5 bases, with 16 bases between. The CDR3 loop reads CASSPEVTGRDQPQHF. In DNA form, the CDR3 reads TGTGCCAGCTCACCAGAGGTAACAGGTCGGGATCAGCCCCAGCATTTT.

This chain links TRBV2 with TRBJ2-3; a possible D gene is TRBD1 (6 bases). CDR3 length: 18 residues. Germline values: CDR1 SNHLY, CDR2 FYNNEI. Trimming took 7 bases from V and 0 from J, leaving 23 bases between them. The DNA of the CDR3 is TGTGCCAGCATGTGGCGAGGTTCTGGACAGTTCAGCACAGATACGCAGTATTTT. Translation gives CASMWRGSGQFSTDTQYF.

The CDR3, as DNA: TGCAGCGTCTTCCCCGCCAACCCCAGGAACACTGAAGCTTTCTTT. It encodes CSVFPANPRNTEAFF. The chain links TRBV29-1 to TRBJ1-1; D remains unclear. The CDR3 has 15 amino acids. CDR1 and CDR2 (germline): SQVTM, ANQGSEA. Trimming left V 6 bases short and J 1 base short, with 18 bases between.

This clonotype was picked up one time. This chain's CDR3 is CASSLWTSGSPYNEQFF. The CDR3 bases are TGCGCCAGCAGCCTATGGACTAGCGGGAGCCCCTACAATGAGCAGTTCTTC. The gene calls are TRBV4-1 and TRBJ2-1, with 13 positions matching TRBD2. Germline values: CDR1 MGHRA, CDR2 YSYEKL. The CDR3 totals 17 residues. The trim removed 4 bases at V and 2 bases at J, leaving 5 bases unmatched.

V is TRBV20-1 and J is TRBJ2-1, with 8 bases aligning to TRBD2. Germline trimming cut 1 base from V and 8 bases from J; bases unmatched to any gene: 10. CDR3 length: 15 amino acids. Germline V CDR1 and CDR2: DFQATT, SNEGSKA (reference sequence). CDR3 in amino acids: CSARVKAGALDEQFF. Here the CDR3 DNA reads TGCAGTGCTAGAGTCAAAGCGGGAGCTCTCGATGAGCAGTTCTTC.

J is TRBJ2-5 and V is TRBV24-1; TRBD2 matches at 10 bases. This CDR3 has 15 residues. V trimming: 4 bases; J trimming: 4 bases; junction bases outside the gene matches: 5. Germline CDR1 and CDR2: KGHDR and SFDVKD. CDR3 in amino acids: CATSDRRLAGETQYF. The CDR3 nucleotides are TGTGCCACCAGTGACCGACGACTAGCGGGAGAGACCCAGTACTTC.

J is TRBJ2-6 and V is TRBV5-1, with D possibly being TRBD1 or TRBD2 (5 bases each). Germline CDR1 reads SGHRS; CDR2 reads YFSETQ. CDR3 size: 18 residues. Trimming took off 2 bases at V and 4 bases at J, with 19 bases between the two ends. This chain's CDR3 is CASSLGHSMEEGANVLTF. The DNA for the CDR3 is TGCGCCAGCAGCTTAGGACATTCTATGGAGGAGGGGGCCAACGTCCTGACTTTC.

This clonotype was counted many times. The chain joins TRBV7-2 to TRBJ2-6, with D unclear. Germline V gives CDR1 SGHTA, CDR2 FQGNSA. V lost 0 bases, J lost 0 bases, and 15 bases lay in between. This CDR3 has 19 amino acids. The chain's CDR3 is CASSLAGLGLSSGANVLTF. CDR3 sequence (DNA): TGTGCCAGCAGCTTAGCGGGCCTTGGGTTGAGCTCTGGGGCCAACGTCCTGACTTTC.

This clonotype turned up a few times. The rearrangement uses TRBV10-3 and TRBJ2-3; 9 bases agree with TRBD2. The CDR3 runs 17 residues. V lost 3 bases and J lost 0; bases outside the gene matches: 7. From germline, CDR1 is ENHRY and CDR2 SYGVKD. The CDR3 spells CAISEFAGGTSTDTQYF. Here the CDR3 DNA reads TGTGCCATCAGTGAATTTGCGGGGGGGACTAGCACAGATACGCAGTATTTT.

There are a few counts of this clonotype. The V and J genes are TRBV2 and TRBJ1-2, with a possible D match to TRBD1 (5 bases). There are 17 residues in the CDR3. From germline, CDR1 is SNHLY and CDR2 FYNNEI. The V end was cut by 3 bases, the J end by 4 bases, with 21 bases between. CDR3 loop: CASSEGDGWSRGYGYTF. The CDR3 bases are TGTGCCAGCAGTGAGGGGGACGGATGGAGTAGAGGCTATGGCTACACCTTC. Filled out from reference TRBV2 and TRBJ1-2, the complete variable domain reads EPEVTQTPSHQVTQMGQEVILRCVPISNHLYFYWYRQILGQKVEFLVSFYNNEISEKSEIFDDQFSVERPDGSNFTLKIRSTKLEDSAMYFCASSEGDGWSRGYGYTFGSGTRLTVV.

This clonotype was seen many times. The chain combines TRBV20-1 with TRBJ1-2; 12 bases map to TRBD1. Germline V gene data show CDR1 as DFQATT and CDR2 as SNEGSKA (reference sequence). V lost 4 bases and J lost 8; bases outside the gene matches: 5. The CDR3 length is 13 residues. The CDR3 here is CSAMGQGATGYTF. The CDR3 nucleotides read TGCAGTGCTATGGGACAGGGGGCGACGGGCTACACCTTC.

This sequence joins TRBV9 and TRBJ1-5; D call uncertain. CDR3 length equals 15 residues. V was cut by 10 bases and J by 0 bases, with 17 bases left in between. The germline V gene has CDR1 SGDLS and CDR2 YYNGEE. The CDR3 DNA sequence: TGTGCCCACCTGGGGAGCCCTTATAGCAATCAGCCCCAGCATTTT. It specifies CAHLGSPYSNQPQHF.

This clonotype was counted only a few times. This chain uses TRBV3-1 with TRBJ2-5; TRBD2 might be the D (5 bases). In germline, CDR1 is LGHDT, CDR2 YNNKEL (reference sequence). Trimming left V 6 bases short and J 5 bases short, with 13 bases between. There are 13 residues in the CDR3. CDR3 in amino acids: CASRPAGEETQYF. The CDR3 bases are TGTGCCAGCAGACCTGCCGGGGAGGAGACCCAGTACTTC.

The V call is TRBV13, the J call TRBJ2-5; no definite D call. Germline CDR1 reads PRHDT; CDR2 reads FYEKMQ (reference sequence). V lost 4 bases and J lost 4, with 7 bases in between. CDR3 length: 12 residues. Written as DNA, the CDR3 is TGTGCCAGCAGCTCCGCCCCAGAGACCCAGTACTTC. This codes for CASSSAPETQYF.

The table lists this clonotype with a count of one. The chain carries TRBV25-1 and TRBJ1-3; no clear D. Deletions cut 3 bases from V and 0 bases from J, with 24 bases between. The CDR3 covers 20 residues. CDR1 is MGHDK, CDR2 SYGVNS, per germline. The CDR3 is CASSDHYDERSVNSGNTIYF. The CDR3 DNA follows: TGTGCCAGCAGTGATCATTACGATGAAAGGAGCGTTAACTCTGGAAACACCATATATTTT.

The gene calls are TRBV5-1 and TRBJ2-7, with D maybe TRBD1 (6 bases). V gave up 0 bases and J gave up 2 bases, with 15 bases separating them. The CDR3 totals 16 residues. Germline V gene lookup returns CDR1 SGHRS and CDR2 YFSETQ. CDR3 nucleotides: TGCGCCAGCAGCTTGGGGGGCAACAGGGACCCCTACGAGCAGTACTTC. It is translated as CASSLGGNRDPYEQYF.

The chain uses TRBV20-1 and TRBJ2-1; D is uncertain. The CDR3 covers 18 residues. Per germline, CDR1 DFQATT and CDR2 SNEGSKA (reference sequence). V was pared by 0 bases and J by 3 bases, with 21 bases between. The CDR3 is CSARDGSPGSLIYNEQFF. For the CDR3, the DNA is TGCAGTGCTAGAGATGGTTCCCCCGGGTCCCTGATCTACAATGAGCAGTTCTTC.

The genes are TRBV2 and TRBJ1-1; D is possibly TRBD1 (6 bases). The CDR3 has 13 residues. Looked up from germline, CDR1 is SNHLY and CDR2 is FYNNEI. Trimming shortened V by 8 bases and J by 4 bases, and 14 bases separated the two germline ends. CDR3 coding DNA: TGTGCCAGCTTTGGGGGCAGGGGCACTGAAGCTTTCTTT. This codes for CASFGGRGTEAFF.

This chain connects TRBV6-1 to TRBJ1-6; D remains unclear. Germline CDR1 is MNHNS and CDR2 is SASEGT. Trimming pared 4 bases from V and 10 bases from J, leaving 23 bases between. This CDR3 region has 17 residues. The CDR3 coding sequence is TGTGCCAGCAGTGGATTTGCACACGGTGGGGAGGTCTCACCCCTCCACTTT. Encoded protein: CASSGFAHGGEVSPLHF.

V is TRBV3-1 and J is TRBJ2-1; D is unresolved. The ends were cut back, 4 bases at V and 9 bases at J, with 7 bases in the middle. Germline V lookup: CDR1 LGHDT, CDR2 YNNKEL (reference sequence). The CDR3 runs to 11 residues. The CDR3 nucleotides are TGTGCCAGCAGCCTCTACGGTGAGCAGTTCTTC. Encoded protein: CASSLYGEQFF.